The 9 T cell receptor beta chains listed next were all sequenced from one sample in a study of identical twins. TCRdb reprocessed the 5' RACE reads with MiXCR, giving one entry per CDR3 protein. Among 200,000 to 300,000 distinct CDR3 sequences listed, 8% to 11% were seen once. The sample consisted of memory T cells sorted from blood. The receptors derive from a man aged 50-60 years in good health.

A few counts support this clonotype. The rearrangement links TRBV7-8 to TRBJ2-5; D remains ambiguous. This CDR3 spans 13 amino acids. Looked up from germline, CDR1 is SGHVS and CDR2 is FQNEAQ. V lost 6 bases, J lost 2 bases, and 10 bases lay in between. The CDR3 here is CASSVNEQETQYF. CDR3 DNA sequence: TGTGCCAGCAGTGTAAATGAGCAAGAGACCCAGTACTTC. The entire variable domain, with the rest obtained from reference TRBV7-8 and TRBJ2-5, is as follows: GAGVSQSPRYKVAKRGQDVALRCDPISGHVSLFWYQQALGQGPEFLTYFQNEAQLDKSGLPSDRFFAERPEGSVSTLKIQRTQQEDSAVYLCASSVNEQETQYFGPGTRLLVL.

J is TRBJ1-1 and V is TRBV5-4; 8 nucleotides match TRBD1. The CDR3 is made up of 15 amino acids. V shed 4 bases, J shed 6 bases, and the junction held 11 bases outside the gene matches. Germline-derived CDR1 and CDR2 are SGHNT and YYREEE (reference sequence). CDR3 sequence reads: CASSAQQGAISEAFF. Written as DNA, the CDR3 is TGTGCCAGCAGCGCGCAGCAGGGGGCAATCTCTGAAGCTTTCTTT.

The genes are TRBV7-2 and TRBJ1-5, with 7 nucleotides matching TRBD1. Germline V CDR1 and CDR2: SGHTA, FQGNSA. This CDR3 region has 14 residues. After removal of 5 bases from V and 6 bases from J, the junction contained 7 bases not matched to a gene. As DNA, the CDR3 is TGTGCCAGCAGCCAAACAGGGGTTTTTCAGCCCCAGCATTTT. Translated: CASSQTGVFQPQHF.

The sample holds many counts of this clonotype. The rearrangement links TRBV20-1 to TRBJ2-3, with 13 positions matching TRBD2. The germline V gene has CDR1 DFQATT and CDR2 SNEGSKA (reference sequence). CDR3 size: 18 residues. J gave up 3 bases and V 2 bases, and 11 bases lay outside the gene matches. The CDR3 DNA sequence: TGCAGTGCTAGAAGACTAGCGGGAGGTTACCTTATGACAGATACGCAGTATTTT. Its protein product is CSARRLAGGYLMTDTQYF.

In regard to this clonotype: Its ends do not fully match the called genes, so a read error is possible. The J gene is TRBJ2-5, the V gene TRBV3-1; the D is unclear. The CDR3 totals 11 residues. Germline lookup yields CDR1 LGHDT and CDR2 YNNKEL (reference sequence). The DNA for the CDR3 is TGTGCCAGCAGACGCGGAGAGGCCCAGTACTTC. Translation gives CASRRGEAQYF.

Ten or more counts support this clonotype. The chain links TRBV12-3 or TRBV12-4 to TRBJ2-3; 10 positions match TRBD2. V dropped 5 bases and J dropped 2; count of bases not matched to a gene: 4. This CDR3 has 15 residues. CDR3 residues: CASSLSGGNTDTQYF. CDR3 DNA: TGTGCCAGCAGTCTTAGCGGGGGGAACACAGATACGCAGTATTTT.

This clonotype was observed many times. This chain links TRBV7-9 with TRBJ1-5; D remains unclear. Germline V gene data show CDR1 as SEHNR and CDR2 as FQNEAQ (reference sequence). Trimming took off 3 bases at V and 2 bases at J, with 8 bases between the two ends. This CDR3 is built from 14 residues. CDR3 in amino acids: CASSLGRGNQPQHF. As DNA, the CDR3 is TGTGCCAGCAGCTTGGGTAGAGGCAATCAGCCCCAGCATTTT.

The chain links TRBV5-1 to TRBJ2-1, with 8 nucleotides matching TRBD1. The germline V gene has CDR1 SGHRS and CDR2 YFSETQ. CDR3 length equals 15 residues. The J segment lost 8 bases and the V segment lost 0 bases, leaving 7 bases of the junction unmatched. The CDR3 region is CASSLGTGNGDEQFF. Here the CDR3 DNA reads TGCGCCAGCAGCTTGGGGACAGGGAATGGTGATGAGCAGTTCTTC.

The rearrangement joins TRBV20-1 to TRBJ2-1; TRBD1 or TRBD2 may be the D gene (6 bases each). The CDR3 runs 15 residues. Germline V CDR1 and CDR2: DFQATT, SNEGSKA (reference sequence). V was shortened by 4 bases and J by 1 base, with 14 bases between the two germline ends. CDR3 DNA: TGCAGTGCTAAAACGGGGGCCCGATCCTACAATGAGCAGTTCTTC. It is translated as CSAKTGARSYNEQFF.